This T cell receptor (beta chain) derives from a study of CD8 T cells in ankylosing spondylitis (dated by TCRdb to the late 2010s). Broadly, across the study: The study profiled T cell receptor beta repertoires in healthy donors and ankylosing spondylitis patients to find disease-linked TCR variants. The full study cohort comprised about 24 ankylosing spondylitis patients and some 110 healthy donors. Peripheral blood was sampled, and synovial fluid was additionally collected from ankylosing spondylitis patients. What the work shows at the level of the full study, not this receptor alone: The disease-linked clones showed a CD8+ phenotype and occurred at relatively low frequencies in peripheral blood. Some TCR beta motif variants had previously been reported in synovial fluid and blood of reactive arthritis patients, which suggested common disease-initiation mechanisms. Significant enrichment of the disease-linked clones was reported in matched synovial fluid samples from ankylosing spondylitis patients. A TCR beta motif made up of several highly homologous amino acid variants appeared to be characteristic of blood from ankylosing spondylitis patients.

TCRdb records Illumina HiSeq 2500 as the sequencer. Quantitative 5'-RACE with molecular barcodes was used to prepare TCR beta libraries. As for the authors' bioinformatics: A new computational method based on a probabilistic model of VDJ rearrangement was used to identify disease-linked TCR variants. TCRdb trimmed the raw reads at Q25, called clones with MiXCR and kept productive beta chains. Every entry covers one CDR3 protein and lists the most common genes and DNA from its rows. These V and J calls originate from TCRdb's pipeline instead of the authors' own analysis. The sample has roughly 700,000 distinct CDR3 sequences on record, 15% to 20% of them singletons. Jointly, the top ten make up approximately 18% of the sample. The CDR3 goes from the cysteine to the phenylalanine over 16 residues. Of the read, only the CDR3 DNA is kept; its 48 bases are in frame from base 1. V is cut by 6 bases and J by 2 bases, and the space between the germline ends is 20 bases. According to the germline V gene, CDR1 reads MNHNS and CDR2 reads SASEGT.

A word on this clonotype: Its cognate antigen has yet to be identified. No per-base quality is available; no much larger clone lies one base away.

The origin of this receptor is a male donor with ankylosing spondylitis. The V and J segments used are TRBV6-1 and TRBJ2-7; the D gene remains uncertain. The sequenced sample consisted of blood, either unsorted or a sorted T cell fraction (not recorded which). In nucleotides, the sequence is TGTGCCAGCAGCATCTCCCCCTACAAGGCACCCTACGAGCAGTACTTC. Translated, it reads CASSISPYKAPYEQYF.